This T cell receptor (beta chain) was sequenced during a study of blood T cell repertoires in COVID-19. Study as a whole: Donors in the United States, Italy and Spain gave samples during acute or convalescent COVID-19. Sources were T cells, B-cell-depleted T cells, or PBMCs; the material itself was cDNA or gDNA.

The germline V and J ends were trimmed by 0 bases and 0 bases, with 9 bases remaining between them. Germline CDR1 SGHNT, CDR2 YYREEE (reference sequence). The CDR3 runs to 15 residues. How the authors handled the data: Estimates of nucleated cell counts were drawn from the amplification of reference gene primers. The data were produced by immunoSEQ multiplex PCR, yet TCRdb's version contains in-frame clones alone and is incomplete. V and J calls and clone size come straight from that table; D and trimming were deduced from the DNA. The data show just under 150,000 clones, roughly 84% seen once. The genes are TRBV5-4 and TRBJ1-1; D ambiguous. Sequencing used peripheral blood. This receptor was obtained from a human donor with acute or convalescent COVID-19. The donor label of this sample is uncertain. The CDR3 reads CASSLGTGVNTEAFF. The CDR3 coding sequence is TGTGCCAGCAGCTTGGGTACGGGAGTGAACACTGAAGCTTTCTTT.